This T cell receptor beta chain was sequenced in a study of cytomegalovirus exposure and HLA in healthy donors. With 60 Vbeta and 13 Jbeta primers, the PCR was carried out. This table comes from immunoSEQ multiplex PCR, and its TCRdb copy is limited to in-frame clones, with some not included. The sample carries 210,000 or so clones, 77% recorded once. The germline V and J ends were trimmed by 1 base and 0 bases, with 10 bases remaining between them. Germline values: CDR1 MGHRA, CDR2 YSYEKL. This CDR3 is 16 amino acids long. Study results and limitations: Specificity of a few CMV-associated chains for CMV antigens was verified in vitro. V- and J-gene trimming of TCR beta was linked (in a later analysis) to a missense DCLRE1C variant.

With regard to this clone: The antigen remains unidentified.

The chain couples TRBV4-1 to TRBJ2-1; D gene uncertain. Sequencing was performed on PBMCs. The clonotype originates from a woman in her twenties or thirties in good health and CMV-seropositive. The CDR3 region is CASSQGAARSYNEQFF. The CDR3, as DNA: TGCGCCAGCAGCCAAGGGGCTGCCCGCTCCTACAATGAGCAGTTCTTC.